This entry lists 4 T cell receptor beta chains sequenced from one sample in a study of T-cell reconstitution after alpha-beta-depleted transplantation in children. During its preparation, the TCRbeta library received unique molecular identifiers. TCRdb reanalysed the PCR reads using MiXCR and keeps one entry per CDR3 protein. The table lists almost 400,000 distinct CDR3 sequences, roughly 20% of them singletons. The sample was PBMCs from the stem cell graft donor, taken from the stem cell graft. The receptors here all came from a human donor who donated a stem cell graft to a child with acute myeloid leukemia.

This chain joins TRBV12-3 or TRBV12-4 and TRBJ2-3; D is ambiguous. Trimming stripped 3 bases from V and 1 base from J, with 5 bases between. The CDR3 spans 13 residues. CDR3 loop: CASSFLGTDTQYF. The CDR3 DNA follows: TGTGCCAGCAGTTTTTTGGGCACAGATACGCAGTATTTT.

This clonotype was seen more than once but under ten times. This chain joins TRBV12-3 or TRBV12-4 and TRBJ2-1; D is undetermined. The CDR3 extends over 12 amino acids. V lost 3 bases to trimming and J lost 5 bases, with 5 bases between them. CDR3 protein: CASSFKNNEQFF. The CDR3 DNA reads TGTGCCAGCAGTTTTAAGAACAATGAGCAGTTCTTC.

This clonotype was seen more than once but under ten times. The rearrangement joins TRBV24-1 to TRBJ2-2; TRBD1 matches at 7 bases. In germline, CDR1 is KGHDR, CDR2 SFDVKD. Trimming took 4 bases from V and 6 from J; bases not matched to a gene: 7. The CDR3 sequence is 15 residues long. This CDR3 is CATSDPMDRPGELFF. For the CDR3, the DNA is TGTGCCACCAGTGACCCAATGGACAGGCCCGGGGAGCTGTTTTTT.

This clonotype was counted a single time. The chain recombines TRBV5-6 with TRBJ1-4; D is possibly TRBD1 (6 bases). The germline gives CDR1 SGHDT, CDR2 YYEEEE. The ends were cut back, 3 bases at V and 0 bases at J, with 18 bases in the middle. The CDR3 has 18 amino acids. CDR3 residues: CASSSLSGGHATNEKLFF. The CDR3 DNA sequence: TGTGCCAGCAGCTCGCTCAGCGGGGGACACGCAACTAATGAAAAACTGTTTTTT.